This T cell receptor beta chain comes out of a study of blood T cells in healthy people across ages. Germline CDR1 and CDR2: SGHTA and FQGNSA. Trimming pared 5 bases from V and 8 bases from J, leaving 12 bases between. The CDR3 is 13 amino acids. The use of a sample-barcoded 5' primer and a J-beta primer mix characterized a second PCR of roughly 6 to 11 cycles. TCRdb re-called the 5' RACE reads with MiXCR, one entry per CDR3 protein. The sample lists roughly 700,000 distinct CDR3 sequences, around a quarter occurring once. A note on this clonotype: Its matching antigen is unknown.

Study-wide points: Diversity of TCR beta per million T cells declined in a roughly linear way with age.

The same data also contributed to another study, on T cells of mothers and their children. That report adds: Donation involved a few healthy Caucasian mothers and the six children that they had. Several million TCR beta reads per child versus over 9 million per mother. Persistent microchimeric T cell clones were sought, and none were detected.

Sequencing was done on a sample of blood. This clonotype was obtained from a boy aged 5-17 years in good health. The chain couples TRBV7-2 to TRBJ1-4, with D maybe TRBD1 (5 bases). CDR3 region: CASSDGTGEKLFF. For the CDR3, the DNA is TGTGCCAGCAGCGACGGGACTGGGGAAAAACTGTTTTTT.